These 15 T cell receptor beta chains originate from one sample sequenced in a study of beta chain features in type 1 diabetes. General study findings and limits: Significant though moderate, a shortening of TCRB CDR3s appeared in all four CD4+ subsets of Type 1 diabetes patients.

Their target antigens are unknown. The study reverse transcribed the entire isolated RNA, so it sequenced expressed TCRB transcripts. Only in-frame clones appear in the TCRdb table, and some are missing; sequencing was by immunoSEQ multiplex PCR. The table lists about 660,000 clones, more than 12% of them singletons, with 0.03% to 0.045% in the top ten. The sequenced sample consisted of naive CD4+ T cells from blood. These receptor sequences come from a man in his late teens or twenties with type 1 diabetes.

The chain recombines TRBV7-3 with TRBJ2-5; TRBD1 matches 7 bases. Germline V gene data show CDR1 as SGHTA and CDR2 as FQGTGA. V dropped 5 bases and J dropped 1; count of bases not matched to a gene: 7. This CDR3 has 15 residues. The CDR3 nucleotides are TGTGCCAGCAGCGGTCGAACAGGGGTCCAAGAGACCCAGTACTTC. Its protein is CASSGRTGVQETQYF.

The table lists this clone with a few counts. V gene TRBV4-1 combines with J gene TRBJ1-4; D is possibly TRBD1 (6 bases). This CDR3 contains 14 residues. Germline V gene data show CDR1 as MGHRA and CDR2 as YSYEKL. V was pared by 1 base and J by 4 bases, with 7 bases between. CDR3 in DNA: TGCGCCAGCAGCCAAGGACAGGTTAATGAAAAACTGTTTTTT. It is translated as CASSQGQVNEKLFF.

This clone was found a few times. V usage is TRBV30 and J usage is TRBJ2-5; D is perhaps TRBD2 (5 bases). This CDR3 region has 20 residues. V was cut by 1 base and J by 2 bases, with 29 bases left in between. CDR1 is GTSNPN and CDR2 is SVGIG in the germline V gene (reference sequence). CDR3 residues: CAWSALYKNRVREPQETQYF. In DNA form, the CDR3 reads TGTGCCTGGAGTGCCCTCTACAAAAATAGGGTGAGGGAGCCTCAAGAGACCCAGTACTTC.

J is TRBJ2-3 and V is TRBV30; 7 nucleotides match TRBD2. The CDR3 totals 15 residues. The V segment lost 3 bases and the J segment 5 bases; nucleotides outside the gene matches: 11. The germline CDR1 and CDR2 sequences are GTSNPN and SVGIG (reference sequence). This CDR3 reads CAWSAKGAGEDTQYF. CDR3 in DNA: TGTGCCTGGAGCGCAAAAGGCGCGGGAGAAGATACGCAGTATTTT.

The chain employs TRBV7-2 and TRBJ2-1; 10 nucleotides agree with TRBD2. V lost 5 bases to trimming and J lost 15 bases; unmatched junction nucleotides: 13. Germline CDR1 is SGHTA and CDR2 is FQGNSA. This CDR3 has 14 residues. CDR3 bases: TGTGCCAGCAGCCCCGGTGGGAGCGGGGGGGCAGGGTTCTTC. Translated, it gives CASSPGGSGGAGFF. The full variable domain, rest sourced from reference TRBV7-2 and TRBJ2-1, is GAGVSQSPSNKVTEKGKDVELRCDPISGHTALYWYRQSLGQGLEFLIYFQGNSAPDKSGLPSDRFSAERTGGSVSTLTIQRTQQEDSAVYLCASSPGGSGGAGFFGPGTRLTVL.

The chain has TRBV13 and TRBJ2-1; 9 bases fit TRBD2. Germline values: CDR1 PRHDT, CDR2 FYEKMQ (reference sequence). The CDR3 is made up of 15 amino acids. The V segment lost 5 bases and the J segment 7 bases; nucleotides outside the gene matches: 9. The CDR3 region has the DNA TGTGCCAGCAGCAAGACGGCGGGAGGGTGGAATGAGCAGTTCTTC. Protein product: CASSKTAGGWNEQFF.

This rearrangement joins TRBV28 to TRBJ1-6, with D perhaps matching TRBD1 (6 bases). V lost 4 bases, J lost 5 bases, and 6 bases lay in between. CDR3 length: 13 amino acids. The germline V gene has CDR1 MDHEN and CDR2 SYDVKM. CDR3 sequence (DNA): TGTGCCAGCAGTTGGGGGCATAATTCACCCCTCCACTTT. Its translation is CASSWGHNSPLHF.

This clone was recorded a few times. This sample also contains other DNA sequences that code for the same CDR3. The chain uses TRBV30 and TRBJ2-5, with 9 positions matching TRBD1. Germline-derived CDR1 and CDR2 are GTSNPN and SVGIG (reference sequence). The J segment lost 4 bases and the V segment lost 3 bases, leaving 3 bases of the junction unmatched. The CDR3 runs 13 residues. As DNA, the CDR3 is TGTGCCTGGAGGGGACAGGGAGGAGAGACCCAGTACTTC. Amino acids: CAWRGQGGETQYF.

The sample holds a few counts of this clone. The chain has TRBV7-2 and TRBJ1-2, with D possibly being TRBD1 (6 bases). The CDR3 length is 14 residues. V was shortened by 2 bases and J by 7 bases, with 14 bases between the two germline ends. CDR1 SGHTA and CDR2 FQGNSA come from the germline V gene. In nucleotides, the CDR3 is TGTGCCAGCAGCTTAAACAGGGAGGAGGGTGGCTACACCTTC. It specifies CASSLNREEGGYTF.

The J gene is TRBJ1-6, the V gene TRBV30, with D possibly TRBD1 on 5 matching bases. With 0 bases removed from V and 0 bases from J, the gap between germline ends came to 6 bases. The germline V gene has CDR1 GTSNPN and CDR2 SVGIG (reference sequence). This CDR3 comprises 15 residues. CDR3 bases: TGTGCCTGGAGTGTCACAGGCTCCTATAATTCACCCCTCCACTTT. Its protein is CAWSVTGSYNSPLHF.

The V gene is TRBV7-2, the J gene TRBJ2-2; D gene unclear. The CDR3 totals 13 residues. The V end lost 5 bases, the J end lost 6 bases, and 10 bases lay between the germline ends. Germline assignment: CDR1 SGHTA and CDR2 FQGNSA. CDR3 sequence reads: CASSLDIAGELFF. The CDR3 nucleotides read TGTGCCAGCAGCCTTGACATTGCCGGGGAGCTGTTTTTT.

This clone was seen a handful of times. CDR3 region: CASSFVAGQTDTQYF. CDR3 DNA sequence: TGTGCCAGCAGCTTTGTGGCAGGGCAAACAGATACGCAGTATTTT. V gene TRBV7-2 combines with J gene TRBJ2-3, with D possibly matching TRBD1 (5 bases). V was trimmed by 3 bases and J by 3 bases, leaving 13 bases between them. CDR3 length: 15 residues. CDR1 is SGHTA and CDR2 is FQGNSA in the germline V gene.

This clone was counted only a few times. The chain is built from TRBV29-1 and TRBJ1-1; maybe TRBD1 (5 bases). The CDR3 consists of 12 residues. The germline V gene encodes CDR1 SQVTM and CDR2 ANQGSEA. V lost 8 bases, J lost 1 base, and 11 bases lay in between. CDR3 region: CSSNRQNTEAFF. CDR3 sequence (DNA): TGCAGCTCCAACAGGCAGAACACTGAAGCTTTCTTT.

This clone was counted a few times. The chain's CDR3 is CASSAGQWSSYEQYF. The CDR3 DNA reads as TGTGCCAGCAGCGCTGGACAGTGGAGCTCCTACGAGCAGTACTTC. The chain joins TRBV7-2 to TRBJ2-7, with TRBD1 as a possible D gene (6 bases). The ends were cut back, 5 bases at V and 0 bases at J, with 14 bases in the middle. This CDR3 contains 15 residues. Germline CDR1 reads SGHTA; CDR2 reads FQGNSA.

The CDR3 region has the DNA TGCGCCAGCGCTAGAGACCTGAACACTGAAGCTTTCTTT. It is translated as CASARDLNTEAFF. The chain couples TRBV5-1 to TRBJ1-1; D not certain. The CDR3 runs to 13 residues. Germline assignment: CDR1 SGHRS and CDR2 YFSETQ. The V and J ends lost 7 bases and 0 bases respectively, with 10 bases between them.